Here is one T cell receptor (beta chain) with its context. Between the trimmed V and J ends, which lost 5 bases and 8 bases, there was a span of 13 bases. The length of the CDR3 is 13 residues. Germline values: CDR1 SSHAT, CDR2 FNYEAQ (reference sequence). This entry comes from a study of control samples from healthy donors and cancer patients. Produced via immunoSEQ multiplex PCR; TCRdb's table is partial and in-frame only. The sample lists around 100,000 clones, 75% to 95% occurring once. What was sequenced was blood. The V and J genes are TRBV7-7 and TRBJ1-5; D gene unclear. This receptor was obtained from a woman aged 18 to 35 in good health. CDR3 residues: CASSLSYGKPQHF. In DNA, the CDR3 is TGTGCCAGCAGCCTATCGTATGGGAAGCCCCAGCATTTT.